This entry features one T cell receptor beta chain sequence. Its specificity is unknown. Produced via immunoSEQ multiplex PCR; TCRdb's table is partial and in-frame only. The sample has around 170,000 clones; about nine tenths are singletons. This CDR3 is built from 16 residues. The ends were cut back, 3 bases at V and 0 bases at J, with 12 bases in the middle. Germline lookup yields CDR1 MNHEY and CDR2 SVGEGT. The sample belongs to a study of T cell responses to AZD1222 COVID-19 vaccine. Findings and limits, study-wide: Recipients of AZD1222 seropositive at baseline numbered only five or six. Most donors were white British, females outnumbered males, and clonal diversity was possibly underestimated. Dominant at 160-218 and 743-854, vaccine-associated CD4 TCRs also spanned spike. Recipients of two AZD1222 doses showed rising Spike-specific TCR breadth and depth.

This TCR derives from an adult in good health. The input for sequencing was peripheral blood, taken on day 0 of AZD1222 vaccination. The chain combines TRBV6-2 or TRBV6-3 with TRBJ2-1; D might be TRBD2 (5 bases). The CDR3 nucleotides are TGTGCCAGCAGTTATGGCGAGGGCCGCTCCTACAATGAGCAGTTCTTC. It encodes CASSYGEGRSYNEQFF.